Below are 5 T cell receptor beta chains sequenced from a single sample in a study of blood T cell repertoires in COVID-19 (dated by TCRdb to the early 2020s). The receptor library was made with the immunoSEQ multiplex PCR assay. Entries here come from immuneACCESS through TCRdb and include only in-frame sequences with V and J called. Some clones fail to appear in such tables; in the studies checked, an unresolved V gene covers under half of the shortfall, and the cause of the remainder is unknown. Present in this sample are 300,000 to 400,000 clones, roughly 84% of which were seen just once. The ten largest clones take up 1% of the sample. Sequencing used peripheral blood. The receptors stem from a man aged 50 or older with active or convalescent COVID-19.

The gene calls are TRBV5-1 and TRBJ2-1, with D uncertain. CDR3 size: 15 residues. V lost 0 bases, J lost 1 base, and 8 bases lay in between. In germline, CDR1 is SGHRS, CDR2 YFSETQ. The CDR3 region has the DNA TGCGCCAGCAGCTTGGACATCTCATCCTACAATGAGCAGTTCTTC. Residues: CASSLDISSYNEQFF.

The genes are TRBV24-1 and TRBJ1-5; TRBD1 matches at 9 bases. This CDR3 region has 14 residues. Unmatched junction bases numbered 2, after V lost 7 bases and J lost 2 bases. Germline V gives CDR1 KGHDR, CDR2 SFDVKD. This CDR3 is CATRDRGGNQPQHF. As DNA, the CDR3 is TGTGCCACCAGGGACAGGGGAGGCAATCAGCCCCAGCATTTT.

The V call is TRBV19, the J call TRBJ1-3; no clear D. The germline V gene has CDR1 LNHDA and CDR2 SQIVND (reference sequence). V lost 3 bases to trimming and J lost 4 bases, with 10 bases between them. The CDR3 totals 14 residues. The DNA for the CDR3 is TGTGCCAGTAGTATTCCAGGAACCGGAAACACCATATATTTT. Residues: CASSIPGTGNTIYF.

CDR3 sequence: CAWSSSGTGFNEQFF. The CDR3 DNA reads as TGTGCCTGGAGTTCGAGCGGGACGGGATTCAATGAGCAGTTCTTC. This chain links TRBV30 with TRBJ2-1; the match to TRBD2 covers 7 bases. Trimming cost V 2 bases and J 6 bases; bases outside gene matches: 10. The germline gives CDR1 GTSNPN, CDR2 SVGIG (reference sequence). The CDR3 loop spans 15 amino acids.

This clone was picked up one time. The chain links TRBV10-3 to TRBJ2-2, with D maybe TRBD2 (6 bases). The CDR3 is 16 residues long. The V gene lost 4 bases and the J gene lost 2 bases, with 14 bases spanning the gap. Germline V gene lookup returns CDR1 ENHRY and CDR2 SYGVKD. The CDR3 DNA sequence: TGTGCCATCAGTGGTTCGGGAGTAATTAACACCGGGGAGCTGTTTTTT. This gives the protein CAISGSGVINTGELFF.